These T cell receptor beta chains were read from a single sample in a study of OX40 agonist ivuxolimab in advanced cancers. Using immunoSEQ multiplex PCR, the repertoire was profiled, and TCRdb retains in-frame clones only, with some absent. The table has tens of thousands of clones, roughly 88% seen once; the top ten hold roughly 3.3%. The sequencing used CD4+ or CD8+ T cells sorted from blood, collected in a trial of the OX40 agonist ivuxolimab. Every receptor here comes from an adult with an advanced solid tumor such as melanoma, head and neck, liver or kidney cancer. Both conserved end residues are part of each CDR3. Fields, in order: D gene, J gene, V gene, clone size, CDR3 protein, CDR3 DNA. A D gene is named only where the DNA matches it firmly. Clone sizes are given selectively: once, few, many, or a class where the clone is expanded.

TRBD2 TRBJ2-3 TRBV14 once CASSQVEGLAYF TGTGCCAGCAGCCAAGTGGAGGGACTAGCGTATTTT
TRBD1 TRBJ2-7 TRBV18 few CASSVPGQKDYEQYF TGTGCCAGCTCAGTGCCGGGACAGAAAGACTACGAGCAGTACTTC
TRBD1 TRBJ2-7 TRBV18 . CASSQDRGGEQYF TGTGCCAGCTCACAGGACAGGGGAGGTGAGCAGTACTTC
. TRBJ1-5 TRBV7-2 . CASSDRNQPQHF TGTGCCAGCAGCGACCGCAATCAGCCCCAGCATTTT
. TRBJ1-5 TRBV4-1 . CASSQESRGSIMPQHF TGCGCCAGCAGCCAAGAGTCCAGGGGCTCAATCATGCCCCAGCATTTT
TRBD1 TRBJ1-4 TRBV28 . CASSGADRFYEKLFF TGTGCCAGCAGTGGAGCGGACAGGTTTTATGAAAAACTGTTTTTT
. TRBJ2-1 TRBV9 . CASPPNEQFF TGTGCCAGTCCTCCCAATGAGCAGTTCTTC
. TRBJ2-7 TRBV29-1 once CSVDKLASYEQYF TGCAGCGTTGACAAGCTGGCGTCCTACGAGCAGTACTTC
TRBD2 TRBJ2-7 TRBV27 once CASTGTSGRAYEQYF TGTGCCAGCACCGGGACTAGCGGGAGGGCCTACGAGCAGTACTTC
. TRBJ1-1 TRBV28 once CASSLEGLKAFF TGTGCCAGCAGTTTGGAGGGACTCAAAGCTTTCTTT